Shown below are 24 T cell receptor beta chains from a single sample sequenced in a study of blood T cells in healthy people across ages. The use of a sample-barcoded 5' primer and a J-beta primer mix characterized a second PCR of about 6 to 11 cycles. MiXCR, applied by TCRdb to the 5' RACE reads, yields one record per CDR3 protein. The sample includes approximately 1.5 million distinct CDR3 sequences, 35% to 45% of them seen just once. Sequencing was done on a sample of blood. The receptors were gathered from a woman aged 18-29 years in good health.

A few counts support this clonotype. The chain has TRBV5-1 and TRBJ2-4, with D maybe TRBD1 (5 bases). The J call is in doubt because the DNA end fits TRBJ2-7 better. This CDR3 comprises 16 residues. Per germline, CDR1 SGHRS and CDR2 YFSETQ. CDR3 DNA sequence: TGCGCCAGCAGCTCTCTTGAAGGGGTTTCCCTCTACGAGCAGTACTTC. Its translation: CASSSLEGVSLYEQYF.

In the case of this clonotype: At one of its ends the junction is not consistent with the germline gene, which may arise from a read error. The J gene is TRBJ2-1, the V gene TRBV28; D remains unclear. This CDR3 is built from 12 residues. Germline CDR1 and CDR2: MDHEN and SYDVKM. CDR3 DNA sequence: TGTGCCAGCAGTCTAAGGTATAATGAGCGGTTCTTC. This translates into CASSLRYNERFF.

This sequence joins TRBV20-1 and TRBJ1-2; perhaps TRBD1 as D (5 bases). Germline V gene sequence: CDR1 DFQATT, CDR2 SNEGSKA (reference sequence). CDR3 length: 15 amino acids. V was trimmed by 6 bases and J by 0 bases, leaving 17 bases between them. The CDR3 spells CSAPRQGGPNYGYTF. As DNA, the CDR3 is TGCAGTGCCCCCCGCCAGGGCGGCCCTAACTATGGCTACACCTTC.

Only a few counts were recorded for this clonotype. V and J are TRBV5-1 and TRBJ2-1; 8 bases are a match to TRBD2. The CDR3 spans 15 residues. The trim removed 1 base at V and 6 bases at J, leaving 6 bases unmatched. Germline V gene data show CDR1 as SGHRS and CDR2 as YFSETQ. This CDR3 is CASSLFAGGINEQFF. DNA of the CDR3: TGCGCCAGCAGCTTGTTTGCGGGGGGTATCAATGAGCAGTTCTTC.

This clonotype was detected only a few times. The V call is TRBV4-1, the J call TRBJ1-2, with TRBD1 matching over 8 bases. Per germline, CDR1 MGHRA and CDR2 YSYEKL. The V and J ends lost 4 bases and 7 bases, in that order; junction bases with no gene match: 8. The CDR3 totals 14 residues. The CDR3 region has the DNA TGCGCCAGCAGCCCCGGACAGGGTTCGGCTGGCTACACCTTC. This sequence encodes CASSPGQGSAGYTF.

This chain links TRBV6-5 with TRBJ2-1; D gene uncertain. TRBJ2-7 matches the DNA end more closely, so the J call is doubtful. The CDR3 extends over 14 amino acids. Germline-derived CDR1 and CDR2 are MNHEY and SVGAGI. DNA for the CDR3: TGTGCCAGCAGTCAGCTTGCCGACAACAATGAGCAGTACTTC. Translated: CASSQLADNNEQYF.

This chain connects TRBV5-1 to TRBJ2-3; the D is unclear. The CDR3 totals 15 residues. Between the trimmed V and J ends, which lost 0 bases and 6 bases, there was a span of 14 bases. Looked up from germline, CDR1 is SGHRS and CDR2 is YFSETQ. CDR3 nucleotides: TGCGCCAGCAGCTTGGTATCGTCAGATCTGGATACGCAGTATTTT. Encoded protein: CASSLVSSDLDTQYF.

The rearrangement joins TRBV7-2 to TRBJ2-3, with D possibly being TRBD1 or TRBD2 (5 bases each). Between the trimmed V and J ends, which lost 2 bases and 4 bases, there was a span of 13 bases. CDR1 and CDR2 from the germline V gene are SGHTA and FQGNSA. The CDR3 is 15 amino acids. The CDR3 sequence: CASSLSPQGADTQYF. The CDR3, as DNA: TGTGCCAGCAGCTTATCTCCGCAGGGAGCAGATACGCAGTATTTT.

This clonotype was detected only a few times. The chain uses TRBV20-1 and TRBJ2-1, with 8 bases aligning to TRBD2. Germline V CDR1 and CDR2: DFQATT, SNEGSKA (reference sequence). This CDR3 has 16 amino acids. With V trimmed by 3 bases and J by 4 bases, 11 bases remained unmatched. CDR3 in amino acids: CSARLTGTSRYNEQFF. The CDR3 nucleotides are TGCAGTGCTAGGCTCACCGGGACTAGTCGATACAATGAGCAGTTCTTC.

This chain links TRBV12-3 or TRBV12-4 with TRBJ2-1; 10 bases are shared with TRBD1. There are 15 residues in the CDR3. The V and J ends lost 6 bases and 8 bases, in that order; junction bases with no gene match: 10. CDR3 region: CASRRTGGMIHEQFF. The CDR3 DNA sequence: TGTGCCAGCAGAAGGACAGGGGGAATGATCCATGAGCAGTTCTTC.

The gene calls are TRBV11-2 and TRBJ2-4, with 10 bases identical to TRBD1. J gave up 6 bases and V 5 bases, and 7 bases lay outside the gene matches. Germline lookup yields CDR1 SGHAT and CDR2 FQNNGV. The CDR3 length is 15 residues. CDR3: CASSPDRGSGNIQYF. DNA of the CDR3: TGTGCCAGCAGCCCGGACAGGGGGAGCGGAAACATTCAGTACTTC.

Only a few counts were recorded for this clonotype. V and J are TRBV11-2 and TRBJ2-3; D is ambiguous. The CDR3 runs 13 residues. Germline CDR1 SGHAT, CDR2 FQNNGV. The ends were cut back, 7 bases at V and 2 bases at J, with 10 bases in the middle. Written as DNA, the CDR3 is TGTGCCAGCAAGCTGACCTTCACAGATACGCAGTATTTT. Translated, it gives CASKLTFTDTQYF.

This sequence joins TRBV5-1 and TRBJ2-5; TRBD2 aligns across 8 bases. V gave up 4 bases and J gave up 11 bases; unmatched junction bases: 19. This CDR3 region has 16 residues. Germline V gene lookup returns CDR1 SGHRS and CDR2 YFSETQ. The CDR3 protein is CASSTLQRELDNEQYF. The CDR3 region has the DNA TGCGCCAGCAGCACCTTACAGCGGGAGCTGGACAATGAGCAGTACTTC.

This clonotype has just a few counts. The rearrangement links TRBV6-2 or TRBV6-3 to TRBJ1-1; D remains unclear. The germline gives CDR1 MNHEY, CDR2 SVGEGT. CDR3 size: 14 residues. Trimming removed 1 base at V and 1 base at J, with 7 bases between. The CDR3 sequence is CASSYYVGNTEAFF. CDR3 bases: TGTGCCAGCAGTTACTACGTCGGGAACACTGAAGCTTTCTTT.

The chain carries TRBV7-2 and TRBJ2-3, with 9 nucleotides matching TRBD2. This CDR3 has 15 amino acids. The trim removed 4 bases at V and 0 bases at J, leaving 2 bases unmatched. CDR1 and CDR2 (germline): SGHTA, FQGNSA. CDR3 DNA sequence: TGTGCCAGCAGCTGGGGGACTAGCAGCACAGATACGCAGTATTTT. Protein: CASSWGTSSTDTQYF.

The chain is built from TRBV27 and TRBJ1-5, with D hard to call. The CDR3 loop spans 15 amino acids. Per the germline V gene, CDR1 is MNHEY and CDR2 is SMNVEV (reference sequence). V lost 3 bases and J 2 bases, leaving 11 bases between the germline ends. For the CDR3, the DNA is TGTGCCAGCAGTTTTGTAGAGAAAGGCAATCAGCCCCAGCATTTT. Its protein product is CASSFVEKGNQPQHF.

The chain uses TRBV19 and TRBJ2-2; 9 bases are shared with TRBD2. Germline loops: CDR1 LNHDA, CDR2 SQIVND (reference sequence). This CDR3 is built from 17 residues. The V gene end was trimmed by 3 bases and the J gene end by 2 bases; junction bases not matched to a gene: 7. This chain's CDR3 is CASSMDSLAGNTGELFF. CDR3 in DNA: TGTGCCAGTAGTATGGATTCGCTAGCGGGAAACACCGGGGAGCTGTTTTTT. The whole variable domain, remainder taken from reference TRBV19 and TRBJ2-2, is DGGITQSPKYLFRKEGQNVTLSCEQNLNHDAMYWYRQDPGQGLRLIYYSQIVNDFQKGDIAEGYSVSREKKESFPLTVTSAQKNPTAFYLCASSMDSLAGNTGELFFGEGSRLTVL.

The chain has TRBV20-1 and TRBJ1-5, with 7 bases lining up with TRBD1. Germline V gene data show CDR1 as DFQATT and CDR2 as SNEGSKA (reference sequence). After removal of 1 base from V and 3 bases from J, the junction contained 6 bases not matched to a gene. This CDR3 is 15 amino acids long. The CDR3 region is CSARVYRGNNQPQHF. The DNA for the CDR3 is TGCAGTGCTAGAGTATACAGGGGAAACAATCAGCCCCAGCATTTT.

The V call is TRBV4-1, the J call TRBJ2-5; D possibly corresponds to TRBD1 (5 bases). Trimming left V 0 bases short and J 1 base short, with 15 bases between. The germline gives CDR1 MGHRA, CDR2 YSYEKL. The CDR3 sequence is 17 residues long. CDR3 DNA: TGCGCCAGCAGCCAAGATCACAGGCCAGGCTTCCAAGAGACCCAGTACTTC. Protein product: CASSQDHRPGFQETQYF.

The chain employs TRBV10-3 and TRBJ2-5; 7 nucleotides match TRBD1. The CDR3 is made up of 13 amino acids. V lost 4 bases to trimming and J lost 3 bases; unmatched junction nucleotides: 2. CDR1 and CDR2 (germline): ENHRY, SYGVKD. The CDR3 DNA follows: TGTGCCATCAGTGGACAGGGAAAAGAGACCCAGTACTTC. Translating gives CAISGQGKETQYF.

This rearrangement joins TRBV7-3 to TRBJ2-1, with D possibly TRBD1 on 6 matching bases. The CDR3 sequence is 13 residues long. The V and J ends lost 5 bases and 2 bases respectively, with 7 bases between them. CDR1 SGHTA and CDR2 FQGTGA come from the germline V gene. For the CDR3, the DNA is TGTGCCAGCAGCACAGGGACCTACAATGAGCAGTTCTTC. This codes for CASSTGTYNEQFF.

The chain uses TRBV28 and TRBJ1-1, with 10 bases lining up with TRBD1. Germline assignment: CDR1 MDHEN and CDR2 SYDVKM. Trimming removed 3 bases from V and 1 base from J; junction bases left unmatched: 2. The CDR3 covers 15 residues. The CDR3 spells CASSFGDRGNTEAFF. DNA for the CDR3: TGTGCCAGCAGTTTTGGGGACAGGGGGAACACTGAAGCTTTCTTT. The full variable domain, in which reference TRBV28 and TRBJ1-1 provide the parts outside the CDR3, is DVKVTQSSRYLVKRTGEKVFLECVQDMDHENMFWYRQDPGLGLRLIYFSYDVKMKEKGDIPEGYSVSREKKERFSLILESASTNQTSMYLCASSFGDRGNTEAFFGQGTRLTVV.

J is TRBJ2-1 and V is TRBV7-9; D is ambiguous. The CDR3 totals 12 residues. Germline CDR1 and CDR2: SEHNR and FQNEAQ (reference sequence). Deletions cut 5 bases from V and 9 bases from J, with 11 bases between. The DNA of the CDR3 is TGTGCCAGCAGCCTCACCCGTTCTGAGCAGTTCTTC. Protein sequence: CASSLTRSEQFF.

The sample holds one count of this clonotype. The V call is TRBV6-2 or TRBV6-3, the J call TRBJ1-5; a weak D match, TRBD1 (5 bases). Germline lookup yields CDR1 MNHEY and CDR2 SVGEGT. The CDR3 loop spans 17 amino acids. V lost 0 bases and J lost 3, with 15 bases in between. The CDR3 nucleotides read TGTGCCAGCAGTTACTCGCTCGGGGGAGGGGACAATCAGCCCCAGCATTTT. The encoded protein is CASSYSLGGGDNQPQHF.